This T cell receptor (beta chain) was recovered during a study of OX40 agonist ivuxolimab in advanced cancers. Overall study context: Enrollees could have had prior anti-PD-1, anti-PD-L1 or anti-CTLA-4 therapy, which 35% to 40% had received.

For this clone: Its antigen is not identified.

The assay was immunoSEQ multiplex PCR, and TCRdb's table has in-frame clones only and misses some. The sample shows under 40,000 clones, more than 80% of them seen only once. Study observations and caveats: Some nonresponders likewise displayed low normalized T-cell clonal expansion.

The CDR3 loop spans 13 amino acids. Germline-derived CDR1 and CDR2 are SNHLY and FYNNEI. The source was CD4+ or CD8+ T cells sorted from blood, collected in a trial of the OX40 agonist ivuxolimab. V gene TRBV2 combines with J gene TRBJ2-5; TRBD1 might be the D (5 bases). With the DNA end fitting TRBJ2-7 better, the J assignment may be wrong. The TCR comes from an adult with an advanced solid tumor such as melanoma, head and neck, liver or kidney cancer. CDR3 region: CASSRSRAYEQYF. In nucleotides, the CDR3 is TGTGCCAGCAGTCGGTCCAGGGCTTACGAGCAGTACTTC.